This passage covers 32 T cell receptor beta chains from one sample sequenced in a study of blood T cell repertoires in COVID-19. Profiling relied on immunoSEQ multiplex PCR, and the TCRdb table lists in-frame clones only, not all of them. The table has about 310,000 clones, over 80% seen once; the top ten hold around 10%. Sequenced material: PBMCs or T cells enriched from blood (not recorded which). The receptors stem from a woman aged 18-30 years who had recovered from COVID-19.

The chain is built from TRBV27 and TRBJ2-7; D remains ambiguous. Germline V gene lookup returns CDR1 MNHEY and CDR2 SMNVEV (reference sequence). This CDR3 has 13 amino acids. Trimming removed 3 bases at V and 3 bases at J, with 9 bases between. The CDR3 DNA reads TGTGCCAGCAGTTTCGGTCACCTCTACGAGCAGTACTTC. This sequence encodes CASSFGHLYEQYF.

This clone was seen only a few times. The chain joins TRBV11-2 to TRBJ2-1; perhaps TRBD1 as D (6 bases). CDR3 length: 14 residues. CDR1 SGHAT and CDR2 FQNNGV come from the germline V gene. V gave up 5 bases and J gave up 6 bases, with 14 bases separating them. The CDR3 region has the DNA TGTGCCAGCAGCCAGGGGAGCCCCTCCAATGAGCAGTTCTTC. Translating it yields CASSQGSPSNEQFF.

This chain links TRBV5-1 with TRBJ2-1; 15 bases agree with TRBD2. V gave up 4 bases and J gave up 6 bases; unmatched junction bases: 5. From germline, CDR1 is SGHRS and CDR2 YFSETQ. CDR3 size: 16 residues. The CDR3 DNA reads TGCGCCAGCAGCATTAGGACTAGCGGGGGGGCCAATGAGCAGTTCTTC. It translates to CASSIRTSGGANEQFF.

The count of this clone is one. The gene calls are TRBV4-3 and TRBJ2-1; no reliable D call. The CDR3 spans 16 residues. V shed 5 bases and J shed 3 bases, with 17 bases lying between them. Germline values: CDR1 LGHNA, CDR2 YSLEER. CDR3 region: CASSSYGSADYNEQFF. The CDR3 DNA sequence: TGCGCCAGCAGCTCATATGGAAGCGCCGACTACAATGAGCAGTTCTTC.

The rearrangement uses TRBV5-8 and TRBJ2-3; TRBD2 is a possible D gene (6 bases). Germline-derived CDR1 and CDR2 are SGHTS and YDEGEE. The CDR3 extends over 14 amino acids. V was pared by 4 bases and J by 5 bases, with 14 bases between. CDR3 in amino acids: CASSTGLGGDTQYF. CDR3 DNA sequence: TGTGCCAGCAGCACTGGTCTCGGGGGAGATACGCAGTATTTT.

This chain uses TRBV5-1 with TRBJ1-2, with D unclear. Trimming stripped 2 bases from V and 2 bases from J, with 10 bases between. The CDR3 has 14 amino acids. Germline V CDR1 and CDR2: SGHRS, YFSETQ. CDR3 bases: TGCGCCAGCAGCTTTACAGAAGAAAACTATGGCTACACCTTC. It translates to CASSFTEENYGYTF.

The V and J genes are TRBV20-1 and TRBJ1-1; D gene ambiguous. V shed 4 bases and J shed 2 bases, with 2 bases lying between them. There are 10 residues in the CDR3. Looked up from germline, CDR1 is DFQATT and CDR2 is SNEGSKA (reference sequence). The CDR3 coding sequence is TGCAGTGCTACAAACACTGAAGCTTTCTTT. This translates into CSATNTEAFF.

The gene calls are TRBV5-5 and TRBJ2-4; 7 bases match TRBD1. This CDR3 is built from 14 residues. Germline lookup yields CDR1 SGHKS and CDR2 YYEKEE (reference sequence). J lost 5 bases, V lost 1 base, and 3 bases had no gene match. In nucleotides, the CDR3 is TGTGCCAGCAGCTTGCGGCAGGGGGAAAACATTCAGTACTTC. Its translation is CASSLRQGENIQYF.

This chain links TRBV11-2 with TRBJ2-1, with 11 nucleotides matching TRBD2. V was pared by 4 bases and J by 2 bases, with 4 bases of the junction left unmatched. This CDR3 has 16 residues. CDR1 is SGHAT, CDR2 FQNNGV, per germline. The CDR3: CASSSQTSGAYNEQFF. The CDR3 nucleotides are TGTGCCAGCAGCTCCCAGACTAGCGGGGCCTACAATGAGCAGTTCTTC.

This clone was recorded a few times. This sequence joins TRBV2 and TRBJ2-7; tentatively, D is TRBD1 (6 bases). Germline CDR1 SNHLY, CDR2 FYNNEI. Trimming took 6 bases from V and 6 from J, leaving 15 bases between them. The CDR3 length is 13 residues. The CDR3 nucleotides read TGTGCCAGCAGGTGGACAGTCGGAGCCGAGCAGTACTTC. Its protein is CASRWTVGAEQYF.

A few counts support this clone. The chain links TRBV10-2 to TRBJ2-5; the D gene is possibly TRBD2 (6 bases). Trimming cost V 6 bases and J 1 base, with 12 bases left between them. Germline CDR1 reads WSHSY; CDR2 reads SAAADI. The CDR3 loop spans 14 amino acids. CDR3: CASSTTSFQETQYF. DNA for the CDR3: TGCGCCAGCAGCACCACTAGCTTCCAAGAGACCCAGTACTTC.

The chain employs TRBV7-9 and TRBJ2-5, with D maybe TRBD1 (5 bases). Germline assignment: CDR1 SEHNR and CDR2 FQNEAQ (reference sequence). Trimming cost V 2 bases and J 2 bases, with 15 bases left between them. This CDR3 is 16 amino acids long. In DNA form, the CDR3 reads TGTGCCAGCAGCTTATCATTGACAGTCGGACAAGAGACCCAGTACTTC. Protein sequence: CASSLSLTVGQETQYF.

The rearrangement uses TRBV14 and TRBJ1-6; maybe TRBD1 (6 bases). This CDR3 is built from 14 residues. Trimming cost V 5 bases and J 6 bases, with 11 bases left between them. Germline V gene data show CDR1 as SGHDN and CDR2 as FVKESK. CDR3 region: CASSFGQPNSPLHF. The CDR3 coding sequence is TGTGCCAGCAGCTTCGGACAGCCTAATTCACCCCTCCACTTT.

This chain uses TRBV5-6 with TRBJ1-1, with D unclear. This CDR3 contains 15 residues. Between the trimmed V and J ends, which lost 4 bases and 8 bases, there was a span of 21 bases. Germline V lookup: CDR1 SGHDT, CDR2 YYEEEE. CDR3 sequence (DNA): TGTGCCAGCAGCAAGATGGTATCGCGGGGATTGGAAGCTTTCTTT. This translates into CASSKMVSRGLEAFF. Using reference TRBV5-6 and TRBJ1-1 for the parts outside the CDR3, the full variable domain is DAGVTQSPTHLIKTRGQQVTLRCSPKSGHDTVSWYQQALGQGPQFIFQYYEEEERQRGNFPDRFSGHQFPNYSSELNVNALLLGDSALYLCASSKMVSRGLEAFFGQGTRLTVV.

The rearrangement links TRBV19 to TRBJ1-5, with D maybe TRBD1 (6 bases). Germline V lookup: CDR1 LNHDA, CDR2 SQIVND (reference sequence). V lost 4 bases, J lost 6 bases, and 10 bases lay in between. The CDR3 spans 13 residues. CDR3 sequence reads: CASSTDRRQPQHF. The CDR3 DNA reads TGTGCCAGTAGTACAGACAGGCGTCAGCCCCAGCATTTT.

The CDR3 here is CASGTGTGYGYTF. CDR3 in DNA: TGTGCTAGTGGTACCGGGACAGGTTATGGCTACACCTTC. This sequence joins TRBV12-5 and TRBJ1-2; 8 nucleotides agree with TRBD1. This CDR3 has 13 amino acids. Germline V gives CDR1 LGHNT, CDR2 FRNRAP. J gave up 5 bases and V 5 bases, and 4 bases lay outside the gene matches.

The chain is built from TRBV19 and TRBJ1-4; TRBD1 might be the D (5 bases). Germline-derived CDR1 and CDR2 are LNHDA and SQIVND (reference sequence). The CDR3 consists of 13 residues. V was shortened by 5 bases and J by 4 bases, with 8 bases between the two germline ends. This chain's CDR3 is CASSSGLNEKLFF. Here the CDR3 DNA reads TGTGCCAGTAGTTCGGGACTTAATGAAAAACTGTTTTTT.

This sequence joins TRBV30 and TRBJ1-5, with D perhaps matching TRBD1 (5 bases). The length of the CDR3 is 14 residues. Germline V CDR1 and CDR2: GTSNPN, SVGIG (reference sequence). With 1 base removed from V and 9 bases from J, the gap between germline ends came to 16 bases. CDR3 region: CAWSAGGGELPQHF. The CDR3 DNA is TGTGCCTGGAGTGCAGGCGGGGGTGAATTGCCCCAGCATTTT.

In its sample, this clone was seen a few times. CDR3 sequence reads: CASSERQGFTEAFF. DNA for the CDR3: TGTGCCAGCAGCGAAAGACAGGGGTTCACTGAAGCTTTCTTT. The gene calls are TRBV4-2 and TRBJ1-1; 8 bases are shared with TRBD1. V lost 5 bases to trimming and J lost 4 bases; unmatched junction nucleotides: 6. Germline values: CDR1 LGHNA, CDR2 YNFKEQ. The CDR3 is 14 residues long.

The chain employs TRBV9 and TRBJ1-1, with 11 bases fitting TRBD1. Germline CDR1 SGDLS, CDR2 YYNGEE. J was trimmed by 4 bases and V by 0 bases; bases with no gene match: 5. This CDR3 contains 16 residues. The DNA for the CDR3 is TGTGCCAGCAGCGTAGAGGGACAGGGGGGCGGCACTGAAGCTTTCTTT. Protein product: CASSVEGQGGGTEAFF.

This clone occurred a few times. V is TRBV2 and J is TRBJ2-7; the D gene is possibly TRBD1 (5 bases). CDR1 is SNHLY and CDR2 is FYNNEI in the germline V gene. V was trimmed by 2 bases and J by 6 bases, leaving 14 bases between them. There are 14 residues in the CDR3. In nucleotides, the CDR3 is TGTGCCAGCAGTGAAATGTCAGGGAACAGCGAGCAGTACTTC. This sequence encodes CASSEMSGNSEQYF.

The chain links TRBV11-3 to TRBJ2-3; no clear D. The CDR3 length is 13 residues. V shed 5 bases and J shed 0 bases, with 6 bases lying between them. In germline, CDR1 is SGHNT, CDR2 YENEEA. The CDR3 bases are TGTGCCAGCAGCCGACTTAGCACAGATACGCAGTATTTT. As protein: CASSRLSTDTQYF.

The gene calls are TRBV7-2 and TRBJ1-1; D unresolved. Germline CDR1 reads SGHTA; CDR2 reads FQGNSA. V was shortened by 5 bases and J by 0 bases, with 10 bases between the two germline ends. The length of the CDR3 is 14 residues. As DNA, the CDR3 is TGTGCCAGCAGCCCGGTACAGCTGAACACTGAAGCTTTCTTT. Encoded protein: CASSPVQLNTEAFF.

This clone has just one count. This sequence joins TRBV7-8 and TRBJ1-2; a weak D match, TRBD1 (6 bases). The CDR3 extends over 15 amino acids. Germline CDR1 SGHVS, CDR2 FQNEAQ. V lost 7 bases and J lost 6, with 21 bases in between. The CDR3 bases are TGTGCCAGCAAAATCAACCCGGGGGGCGGTCATGGCTACACCTTC. Its translation: CASKINPGGGHGYTF.

The chain employs TRBV3-1 (or the pseudogene TRBV3-2) and TRBJ2-7, with TRBD1 identical over 8 bases. CDR3 length: 15 amino acids. V trimming: 4 bases; J trimming: 0 bases; junction bases outside the gene matches: 5. Germline CDR1 and CDR2: LGHDT and YNNKEL (reference sequence). CDR3 amino acids: CASSPPGQASYEQYF. The DNA of the CDR3 is TGTGCCAGCAGCCCTCCGGGACAGGCCTCCTACGAGCAGTACTTC.

CDR3 DNA sequence: TGTGCCAGCAGTGCGCAGGGGGCTCTGGGCTACACCTTC. It translates to CASSAQGALGYTF. The rearrangement links TRBV28 to TRBJ1-2, with 8 bases that match TRBD1. V trimming: 5 bases; J trimming: 8 bases; junction bases outside the gene matches: 7. This CDR3 comprises 13 residues. The germline V gene encodes CDR1 MDHEN and CDR2 SYDVKM.

This clone was detected a few times. This CDR3 is also generated by other DNA sequences in the sample. The chain is built from TRBV19 and TRBJ2-6, with D uncertain. V lost 3 bases and J lost 0, with 6 bases in between. Germline CDR1 reads LNHDA; CDR2 reads SQIVND (reference sequence). This CDR3 region has 15 residues. The CDR3 is CASSIRSSGANVLTF. CDR3 sequence (DNA): TGTGCCAGTAGTATCCGCAGCTCTGGGGCCAACGTCCTGACTTTC. The full variable domain, rest sourced from reference TRBV19 and TRBJ2-6, is DGGITQSPKYLFRKEGQNVTLSCEQNLNHDAMYWYRQDPGQGLRLIYYSQIVNDFQKGDIAEGYSVSREKKESFPLTVTSAQKNPTAFYLCASSIRSSGANVLTFGAGSRLTVL.

The sample holds one count of this clone. This chain uses TRBV19 with TRBJ1-1; 7 bases agree with TRBD1. Germline loops: CDR1 LNHDA, CDR2 SQIVND (reference sequence). The CDR3 runs 14 residues. V dropped 5 bases and J dropped 4; count of bases not matched to a gene: 7. The CDR3 DNA is TGTGCCAGTAGTTTTCAGGGGGTAAGCACTGAAGCTTTCTTT. Translating gives CASSFQGVSTEAFF.

The V and J genes are TRBV10-3 and TRBJ2-1, with 13 bases lining up with TRBD2. The CDR3 contains 15 residues. The V gene end was trimmed by 10 bases and the J gene end by 9 bases; junction bases not matched to a gene: 12. The germline CDR1 and CDR2 sequences are ENHRY and SYGVKD. The CDR3 loop is CATAGGLAGESEQFF. In DNA form, the CDR3 reads TGTGCCACCGCAGGCGGACTAGCGGGAGAAAGTGAGCAGTTCTTC.

The chain joins TRBV27 to TRBJ1-2; D unresolved. There are 13 residues in the CDR3. Germline CDR1 and CDR2: MNHEY and SMNVEV (reference sequence). Trimming removed 3 bases from V and 7 bases from J, with 12 bases in between. Here the CDR3 reads CASSFSAGFGYTF. The CDR3 region has the DNA TGTGCCAGCAGTTTTTCGGCGGGGTTTGGCTACACCTTC.

This chain connects TRBV20-1 to TRBJ2-7, with 9 bases matching TRBD2. The CDR3 covers 15 residues. Looked up from germline, CDR1 is DFQATT and CDR2 is SNEGSKA (reference sequence). V was pared by 3 bases and J by 4 bases, with 10 bases of the junction left unmatched. CDR3 DNA sequence: TGCAGTGCTAGTGTCAGCGGGGGGTCGTTTTACGAGCAGTACTTC. Its translation is CSASVSGGSFYEQYF.

The chain recombines TRBV19 with TRBJ2-1; possibly TRBD2 for D (6 bases). Germline V gene data show CDR1 as LNHDA and CDR2 as SQIVND (reference sequence). The CDR3 is 17 amino acids. The V end was cut by 3 bases, the J end by 6 bases, with 21 bases between. CDR3 DNA: TGTGCCAGTAGTATCTCCTGGAGTGGACTAACGAGCAATGAGCAGTTCTTC. As protein: CASSISWSGLTSNEQFF.